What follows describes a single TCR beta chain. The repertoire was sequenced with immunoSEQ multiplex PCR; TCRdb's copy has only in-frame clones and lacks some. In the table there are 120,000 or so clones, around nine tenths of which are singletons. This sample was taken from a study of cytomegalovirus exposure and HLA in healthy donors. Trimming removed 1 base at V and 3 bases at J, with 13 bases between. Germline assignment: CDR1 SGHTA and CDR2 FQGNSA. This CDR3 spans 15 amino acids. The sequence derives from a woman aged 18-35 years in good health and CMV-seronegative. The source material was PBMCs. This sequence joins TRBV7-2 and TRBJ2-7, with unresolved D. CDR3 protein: CASSLEARRIYEQYF. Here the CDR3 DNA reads TGTGCCAGCAGCTTAGAAGCGCGACGAATCTACGAGCAGTACTTC.